The clone carrying this TCR beta chain was seen more than once but under ten times. Its target is unknown. These data belong to a study of cytomegalovirus exposure and HLA in healthy donors. Study background: Sequencing of about 200 million T cells in an earlier analysis found around 100 million unique TCR beta sequences.

Primers: 60 Vbeta forward and 13 Jbeta reverse. Repertoires were generated with immunoSEQ multiplex PCR, while TCRdb's copy carries only in-frame clones and drops some. The table includes 160,000 or so clones, 70% detected once. V lost 3 bases, J lost 5 bases, and 6 bases stayed unmatched. The CDR3 contains 15 residues. The germline CDR1 and CDR2 sequences are SNHLY and FYNNEI. General study findings and limits: Being indistinguishable, some V segments were excluded, TRBV6-2 and TRBV6-3 among them. Cytomegalovirus status was reportedly diagnosed by the classifier with high sensitivity and specificity.

The receptor's source is a man between 18 and 29 years old in good health and CMV-seropositive. The gene calls are TRBV2 and TRBJ2-5, with TRBD2 matching 10 bases. Sequencing was done on a sample of PBMCs. CDR3 protein: CASSEVSGRYETQYF. The CDR3, as DNA: TGTGCCAGCAGTGAGGTTAGCGGGAGGTATGAGACCCAGTACTTC.